This record covers a single T cell receptor (beta chain). Its antigen is currently unknown. This CDR3 region has 14 residues. Trimming cost V 6 bases and J 5 bases; bases outside gene matches: 6. Germline CDR1 and CDR2: KGHDR and SFDVKD. Repertoires were generated with immunoSEQ multiplex PCR, while TCRdb's copy carries only in-frame clones and drops some. Among about 99,000 clones listed, roughly nine tenths were seen once. The data were taken from a study of T cell responses to AZD1222 COVID-19 vaccine. Notes on the study in general: Donors were largely white British and mainly female; clonal diversity was possibly underestimated.

The material sequenced was peripheral blood, taken 28 days after the second AZD1222 dose. The chain joins TRBV24-1 to TRBJ2-1; 7 nucleotides match TRBD1. This receptor was obtained from an adult who received the AZD1222 COVID-19 vaccine. CDR3 nucleotides: TGTGCCACCAGTAACAGGGGTATGCACAATGAGCAGTTCTTC. This sequence encodes CATSNRGMHNEQFF.